This TCR beta chain was captured in a study of T cells in Graves' hyperthyroidism and ophthalmopathy. RNA transcripts provided the source from which TCR beta CDR3 regions were amplified. The TCR CDR3 was amplified in a first-round RT-PCR using the HTBI primer set. TCRdb analysed the multiplex PCR reads with MiXCR anew, one entry per CDR3 protein. The data contain about 610,000 distinct CDR3 sequences, around 15% of them singletons. Patients affected by ophthalmopathy presented a Clinical Activity Score of at least 3, a NOSPECS grade of at least 4, and disease duration below 3 months. The PBMCs studied were ones that came from 10 ml fresh peripheral blood. This clonotype has a count of ten or more. The TCR comes from a woman aged 40 to 49 with Graves' ophthalmopathy. Sequences were obtained from blood.

Here the CDR3 DNA reads TGTGCCAGCAGACTAGGACTAGCGGGGACCGGGGAGCTGTTTTTT. It codes for CASRLGLAGTGELFF. The chain couples TRBV6-1 to TRBJ2-2; 12 positions match TRBD2. CDR1 MNHNS and CDR2 SASEGT come from the germline V gene. CDR3 length equals 15 residues. Germline trimming cut 6 bases from V and 5 bases from J; bases unmatched to any gene: 4.